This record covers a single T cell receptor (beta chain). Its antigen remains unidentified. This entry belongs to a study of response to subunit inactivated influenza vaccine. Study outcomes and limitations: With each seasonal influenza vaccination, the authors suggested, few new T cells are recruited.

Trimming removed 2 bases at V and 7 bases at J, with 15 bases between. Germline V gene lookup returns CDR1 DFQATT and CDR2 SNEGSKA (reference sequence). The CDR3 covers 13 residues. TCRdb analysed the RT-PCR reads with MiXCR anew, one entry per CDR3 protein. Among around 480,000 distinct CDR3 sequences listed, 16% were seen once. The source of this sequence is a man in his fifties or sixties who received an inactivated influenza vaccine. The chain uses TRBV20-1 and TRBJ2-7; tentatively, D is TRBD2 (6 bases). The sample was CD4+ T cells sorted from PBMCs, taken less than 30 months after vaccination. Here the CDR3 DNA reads TGCAGTGCTAGACTTCCGGGGGTGGGGGAGCAGTACTTC. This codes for CSARLPGVGEQYF.